The 32 T cell receptor beta chains below were found in one sample sequenced in a study of T cells expressing NK-cell markers. TCRdb re-called the 5' RACE reads and shows each CDR3 protein once, DNA omitted. The table counts roughly 180,000 distinct CDR3 sequences; approximately 18% lies in the top ten. The specimen sequenced was blood T cells: a sorted CD56 or NKG2C T cell subset, CD4+ or CD8+ T cells, or bulk PBMC T cells (not recorded which). Source of these receptors: a woman aged 18-70 years in good health.

This chain joins TRBV7-9 and TRBJ2-5; the TCRdb call, TRBD1, lacks DNA for checking. Germline V lookup: CDR1 SEHNR, CDR2 FQNEAQ (reference sequence). The CDR3 extends over 12 amino acids. CDR3 sequence reads: CASSTGGETQYF.

The CDR3 reads CASSSFQAGKVHEQYF. This chain joins TRBV5-1 and TRBJ2-7; TCRdb gives TRBD2 as the D gene, but with no DNA this cannot be confirmed. Germline V gene lookup returns CDR1 SGHRS and CDR2 YFSETQ. This CDR3 spans 16 amino acids.

V and J are TRBV12-3 or TRBV12-4 and TRBJ2-5; TCRdb lists TRBD1, though no DNA is available to test this call. The CDR3 consists of 15 residues. CDR3 sequence reads: CASSFRKLGRETQYF.

This chain links TRBV5-1 with TRBJ2-7; TCRdb calls TRBD2, which cannot be checked without DNA. The CDR3 length is 21 residues. Per germline, CDR1 SGHRS and CDR2 YFSETQ. CDR3 region: CASSLAWTGAGTSGRANEQYF.

The gene calls are TRBV6-1 and TRBJ1-1; the TCRdb D gene call, TRBD1, has no DNA to confirm it. Germline V gives CDR1 MNHNS, CDR2 SASEGT. This CDR3 spans 14 amino acids. The CDR3 loop reads CASSLSLGGTEAFF.

CDR3 in amino acids: CASSAGTGYSNQPQHF. The J gene is TRBJ1-5, the V gene TRBV6-1. In germline, CDR1 is MNHNS, CDR2 SASEGT. The CDR3 is 16 residues long.

The chain recombines TRBV24-1 with TRBJ2-1; TCRdb's assignment of TRBD2 cannot be checked, as there is no DNA. From germline, CDR1 is KGHDR and CDR2 SFDVKD. CDR3 size: 14 residues. This CDR3 is CATSDSGTRAEQFF.

V usage is TRBV24-1 and J usage is TRBJ2-1; TCRdb returns TRBD2, unconfirmable since there is no DNA. CDR3 length equals 17 residues. Germline V gene data show CDR1 as KGHDR and CDR2 as SFDVKD. The CDR3 protein is CATSDSSRQGAYNEQFF.

The J gene is TRBJ2-1, the V gene TRBV10-3; TCRdb designates TRBD1, a call that cannot be tested without DNA. Germline values: CDR1 ENHRY, CDR2 SYGVKD. The CDR3 spans 11 residues. This CDR3 reads CAISENREQFF.

V and J are TRBV29-1 and TRBJ1-2. This CDR3 comprises 14 residues. The germline CDR1 and CDR2 sequences are SQVTM and ANQGSEA. CDR3 region: CSVEVGVTNYGYTF.

The V call is TRBV20-1, the J call TRBJ2-3; TCRdb gives TRBD1 as the D gene, but with no DNA this cannot be confirmed. This CDR3 contains 16 residues. CDR1 and CDR2 from the germline V gene are DFQATT and SNEGSKA (reference sequence). CDR3 loop: CSARNPSGGAVDTQYF.

The CDR3 loop reads CASRESGADTQYF. The chain joins TRBV9 to TRBJ2-3; there is no DNA to check the TCRdb D call of TRBD1. The CDR3 extends over 13 amino acids. The V gene's germline CDR1 is SGDLS and CDR2 YYNGEE.

The rearrangement uses TRBV20-1 and TRBJ1-2. CDR3 size: 12 residues. CDR1 DFQATT and CDR2 SNEGSKA come from the germline V gene (reference sequence). The CDR3 is CSATEDLYGYTF.

This chain uses TRBV12-3 or TRBV12-4 with TRBJ2-7; TCRdb picks TRBD1, but there is no DNA to check that call. The CDR3 runs 15 residues. The CDR3 here is CASRSGTGAFHEQYF.

J is TRBJ1-5 and V is TRBV5-1; the D call of TRBD1 rests on TCRdb alone, since no DNA is present to check it. CDR1 is SGHRS and CDR2 is YFSETQ in the germline V gene. The CDR3 runs 15 residues. This chain's CDR3 is CASSPTGGGNQPQHF.

The genes are TRBV20-1 and TRBJ2-7; the TCRdb call, TRBD1, lacks DNA for checking. The CDR3 runs 13 residues. CDR1 and CDR2 (germline): DFQATT, SNEGSKA (reference sequence). The CDR3 region is CSAVEGTLYEQYF.

The chain combines TRBV12-3 or TRBV12-4 with TRBJ2-2; no DNA is available, so the TRBD1 call from TCRdb remains unchecked. CDR3 size: 13 residues. CDR3 in amino acids: CASSRGDTGELFF.

The rearrangement joins TRBV4-2 to TRBJ1-1; TCRdb indicates TRBD1, and absent DNA this call remains unverified. Germline assignment: CDR1 LGHNA and CDR2 YNFKEQ. This CDR3 is 15 amino acids long. CDR3 protein: CASSQGTTGGTEAFF.

The chain links TRBV5-1 to TRBJ1-1; TCRdb's assignment of TRBD1 cannot be checked, as there is no DNA. The CDR3 contains 16 residues. The germline V gene encodes CDR1 SGHRS and CDR2 YFSETQ. The CDR3: CASSFRDSVMNTEAFF.

The chain is built from TRBV5-1 and TRBJ2-5. This CDR3 spans 15 amino acids. The germline V gene has CDR1 SGHRS and CDR2 YFSETQ. The CDR3 reads CASSSSRSNQETQYF. Complete variable domain (other parts from reference TRBV5-1 and TRBJ2-5): KAGVTQTPRYLIKTRGQQVTLSCSPISGHRSVSWYQQTPGQGLQFLFEYFSETQRNKGNFPGRFSGRQFSNSRSEMNVSTLELGDSALYLCASSSSRSNQETQYFGPGTRLLVL.

The V call is TRBV12-3 or TRBV12-4, the J call TRBJ1-2. This CDR3 contains 12 residues. CDR3 sequence reads: CASSSQIYGYTF.

This chain joins TRBV12-3 or TRBV12-4 and TRBJ2-2; absent DNA, TCRdb's TRBD1 call cannot be checked. The CDR3 length is 16 residues. CDR3 sequence reads: CASSPRTQKNTGELFF.

The V call is TRBV5-1, the J call TRBJ2-3; TCRdb's D gene call, TRBD2, goes unchecked for lack of DNA. This CDR3 contains 16 residues. CDR1 and CDR2 (germline): SGHRS, YFSETQ. CDR3 loop: CASSAWGLETTDTQYF.

This sequence joins TRBV5-8 and TRBJ2-2; checking the TCRdb D call of TRBD1 is not possible without DNA. The CDR3 contains 15 residues. Germline-derived CDR1 and CDR2 are SGHTS and YDEGEE. The CDR3 loop is CASNEKQGAGGELFF. The full variable domain, in which reference TRBV5-8 and TRBJ2-2 provide the parts outside the CDR3, is EAGVTQSPTHLIKTRGQQATLRCSPISGHTSVYWYQQALGLGLQFLLWYDEGEERNRGNFPPRFSGRQFPNYSSELNVNALELEDSALYLCASNEKQGAGGELFFGEGSRLTVL.

The rearrangement links TRBV14 to TRBJ2-7; TCRdb indicates TRBD1, and absent DNA this call remains unverified. In germline, CDR1 is SGHDN, CDR2 FVKESK. There are 16 residues in the CDR3. The CDR3 spells CASSFDRGQSSYEQYF.

This CDR3 reads CASTQRGGRYNEQFF. This chain links TRBV7-2 with TRBJ2-1; TCRdb proposes TRBD1, but this gene call is untestable without DNA. The CDR3 runs to 15 residues. Looked up from germline, CDR1 is SGHTA and CDR2 is FQGNSA.

V usage is TRBV7-2 and J usage is TRBJ2-3. The germline CDR1 and CDR2 sequences are SGHTA and FQGNSA. The CDR3 extends over 12 amino acids. This chain's CDR3 is CASSFLADTQYF.

This rearrangement joins TRBV12-3 or TRBV12-4 to TRBJ2-3; lacking DNA, the TRBD1 call made by TCRdb goes unchecked. This CDR3 is 14 amino acids long. CDR3 protein: CASRIGGSTDTQYF.

This chain joins TRBV7-2 and TRBJ2-5; the TRBD1 assignment by TCRdb is unverifiable without DNA. The V gene's germline CDR1 is SGHTA and CDR2 FQGNSA. The length of the CDR3 is 17 residues. The CDR3 region is CASSSRRLGQGAETQYF.

The chain employs TRBV2 and TRBJ1-5. The CDR3 spans 13 residues. Germline loops: CDR1 SNHLY, CDR2 FYNNEI. CDR3 sequence reads: CASRDSPNQPQHF.

The chain recombines TRBV27 with TRBJ2-6; checking the TCRdb D call of TRBD1 is not possible without DNA. The CDR3 sequence is 20 residues long. Germline-derived CDR1 and CDR2 are MNHEY and SMNVEV (reference sequence). CDR3 sequence reads: CASSPKRFRGHGTGANVLTF. The full variable domain, its missing parts supplied by reference TRBV27 and TRBJ2-6, is EAQVTQNPRYLITVTGKKLTVTCSQNMNHEYMSWYRQDPGLGLRQIYYSMNVEVTDKGDVPEGYKVSRKEKRNFPLILESPSPNQTSLYFCASSPKRFRGHGTGANVLTFGAGSRLTVL.

The chain combines TRBV29-1 with TRBJ2-7; no DNA is available, so the TRBD1 call from TCRdb remains unchecked. Per germline, CDR1 SQVTM and CDR2 ANQGSEA. This CDR3 spans 11 amino acids. Here the CDR3 reads CSGQGAGEQYF.